This TCR beta chain is drawn from a study of cytomegalovirus exposure and HLA in healthy donors. Study background: In an earlier analysis, around 120 million unique TCR beta sequences were found from 200 million or so T cells.

The PCR used 60 Vbeta and 13 Jbeta primers. Assay used: immunoSEQ multiplex PCR; TCRdb lists only in-frame clones, some missing. Its table lists approximately 110,000 clones. Regarding the study as a whole: In presence/absence analyses, roughly uniform sequencing depth across donors was assumed.

Points on this clone: Its target is unknown.

The CDR3 is made up of 17 amino acids. The V end lost 5 bases, the J end lost 5 bases, and 19 bases lay between the germline ends. Germline lookup yields CDR1 LNHDA and CDR2 SQIVND (reference sequence). The specimen was PBMCs. The clonotype originates from a man aged 18 to 29 in good health and CMV-seronegative. The V gene is TRBV19, the J gene TRBJ1-6; possible D gene TRBD1, 6 bases. The CDR3 reads CASSQLGAGLNNSPLHF. The CDR3 nucleotides read TGTGCCAGTAGTCAATTGGGGGCAGGCTTGAATAATTCACCCCTCCACTTT.